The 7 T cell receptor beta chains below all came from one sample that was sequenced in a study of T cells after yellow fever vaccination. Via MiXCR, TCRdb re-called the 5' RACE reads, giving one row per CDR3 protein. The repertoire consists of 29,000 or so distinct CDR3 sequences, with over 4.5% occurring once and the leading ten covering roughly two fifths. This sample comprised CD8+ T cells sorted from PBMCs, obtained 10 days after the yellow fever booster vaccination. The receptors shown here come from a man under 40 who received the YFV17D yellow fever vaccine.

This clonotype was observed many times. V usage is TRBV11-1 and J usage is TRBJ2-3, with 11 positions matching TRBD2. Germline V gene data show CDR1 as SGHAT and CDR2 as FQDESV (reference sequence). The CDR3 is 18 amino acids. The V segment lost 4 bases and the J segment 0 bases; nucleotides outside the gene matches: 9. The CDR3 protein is CASSSLAGLAASTDTQYF. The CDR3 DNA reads TGTGCCAGCAGCTCCCTGGCGGGACTAGCGGCTAGCACAGATACGCAGTATTTT.

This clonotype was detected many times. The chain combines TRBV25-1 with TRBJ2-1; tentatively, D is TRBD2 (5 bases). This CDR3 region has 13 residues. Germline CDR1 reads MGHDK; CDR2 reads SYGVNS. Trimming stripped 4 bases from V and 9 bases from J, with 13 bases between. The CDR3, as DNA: TGTGCCAGCAGTGTTTTAGTTGGAGGTGAGCAGTTCTTC. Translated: CASSVLVGGEQFF. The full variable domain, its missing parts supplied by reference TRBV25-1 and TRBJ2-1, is EADIYQTPRYLVIGTGKKITLECSQTMGHDKMYWYQQDPGMELHLIHYSYGVNSTEKGDLSSESTVSRIRTEHFPLTLESARPSHTSQYLCASSVLVGGEQFFGPGTRLTVL.

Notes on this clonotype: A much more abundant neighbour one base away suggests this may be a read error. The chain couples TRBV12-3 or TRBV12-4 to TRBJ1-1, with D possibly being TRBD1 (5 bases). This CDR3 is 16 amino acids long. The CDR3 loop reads CASSLTRWGVYTVAFF. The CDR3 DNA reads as TGTGCCAGCAGTTTGACCCGCTGGGGGGTCTACACTGTAGCTTTCTTT.

The CDR3 loop reads CASGGLDRGTDTQYF. The CDR3 region has the DNA TGTGCCAGCGGCGGCCTAGACAGGGGGACAGATACGCAGTATTTT. This chain uses TRBV2 with TRBJ2-3, with 9 bases fitting TRBD1. The CDR3 totals 15 residues. Germline V gene lookup returns CDR1 SNHLY and CDR2 FYNNEI. Germline trimming cut 8 bases from V and 3 bases from J; bases unmatched to any gene: 9.

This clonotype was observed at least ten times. CDR3 coding DNA: TGTGCCAGCACCGCAAACGCAGCAATTTACAATGAGCAGTTCTTC. Protein product: CASTANAAIYNEQFF. J is TRBJ2-1 and V is TRBV7-9; D is ambiguous. Looked up from germline, CDR1 is SEHNR and CDR2 is FQNEAQ (reference sequence). The CDR3 runs to 15 residues. Trimming left V 7 bases short and J 4 bases short, with 17 bases between.

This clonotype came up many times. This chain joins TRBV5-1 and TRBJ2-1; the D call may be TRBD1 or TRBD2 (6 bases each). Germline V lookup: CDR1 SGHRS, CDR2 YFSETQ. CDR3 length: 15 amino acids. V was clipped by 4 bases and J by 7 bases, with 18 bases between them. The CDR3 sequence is CASSPTGSGANEQFF. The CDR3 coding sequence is TGCGCCAGCAGCCCAACAGGGTCGGGGGCGAATGAGCAGTTCTTC.

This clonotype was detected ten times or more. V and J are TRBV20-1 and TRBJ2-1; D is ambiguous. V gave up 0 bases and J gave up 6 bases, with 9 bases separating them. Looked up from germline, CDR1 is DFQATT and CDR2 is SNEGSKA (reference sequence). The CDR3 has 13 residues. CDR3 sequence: CSARDTTFNEQFF. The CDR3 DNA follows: TGCAGTGCTAGAGATACGACTTTCAATGAGCAGTTCTTC.